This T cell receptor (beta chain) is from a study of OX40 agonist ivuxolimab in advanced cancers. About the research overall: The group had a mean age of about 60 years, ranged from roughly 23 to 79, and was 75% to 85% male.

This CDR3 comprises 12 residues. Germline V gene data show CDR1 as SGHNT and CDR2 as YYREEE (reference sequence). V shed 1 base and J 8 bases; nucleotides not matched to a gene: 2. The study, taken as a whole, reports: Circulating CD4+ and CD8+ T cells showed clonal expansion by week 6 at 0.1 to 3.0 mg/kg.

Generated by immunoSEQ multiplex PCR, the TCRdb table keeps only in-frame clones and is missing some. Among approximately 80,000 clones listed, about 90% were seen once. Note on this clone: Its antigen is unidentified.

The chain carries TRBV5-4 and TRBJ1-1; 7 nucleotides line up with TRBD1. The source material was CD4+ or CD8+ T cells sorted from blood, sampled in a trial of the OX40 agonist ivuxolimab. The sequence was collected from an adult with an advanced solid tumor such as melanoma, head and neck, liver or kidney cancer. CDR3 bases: TGTGCCAGCAGCTTGTGGGACAGAGAAGCTTTCTTT. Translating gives CASSLWDREAFF.